One and the same sample provided the 27 T cell receptor beta chains below, sequenced in a study of CD8+ T cells in alopecia areata. RNA, once extracted, was reverse transcribed into cDNA for use as the sequencing template. Some clones are missing from TCRdb's copy, which holds only in-frame ones; the method was immunoSEQ multiplex PCR. The sample has under 250,000 clones; roughly 66% are singletons. Treatment denoted: oral pan-JAK inhibitor, 5-10 mg twice daily. This specimen consisted of CD4+ T cells sorted from blood, obtained at approximately week 42, from a patient treated with tofacitinib. The receptor source for this set is a human donor with alopecia areata.

CDR3 region: CSVEGGGGYGYTF. DNA for the CDR3: TGCAGCGTTGAAGGGGGAGGGGGGTACGGCTACACCTTC. The chain employs TRBV29-1 and TRBJ1-2, with D maybe TRBD1 (6 bases). The V end was cut by 1 base, the J end by 8 bases, with 14 bases between. The germline CDR1 and CDR2 sequences are SQVTM and ANQGSEA. The CDR3 contains 13 residues.

V gene TRBV6-1 combines with J gene TRBJ2-3; no firm D call. CDR1 is MNHNS and CDR2 is SASEGT in the germline V gene. This CDR3 has 13 residues. V lost 4 bases, J lost 6 bases, and 11 bases lay in between. The CDR3 nucleotides are TGTGCCAGCAGTGCCTTAGACCGGGATACGCAGTATTTT. Its protein is CASSALDRDTQYF.

This chain joins TRBV6-5 and TRBJ2-1; 13 bases agree with TRBD2. Germline CDR1 MNHEY, CDR2 SVGAGI. V gave up 2 bases and J gave up 5 bases; unmatched junction bases: 0. This CDR3 spans 15 amino acids. The CDR3 loop is CASSYGTSGDNEQFF. CDR3 DNA sequence: TGTGCCAGCAGTTACGGGACTAGCGGGGACAATGAGCAGTTCTTC.

On this clone itself: At the DNA level, this CDR3 is encoded by other sequences in the same sample as well. CDR3 in DNA: TGCAGCGTAAACAGGGGCACGAACACTGAAGCTTTCTTT. Its translation: CSVNRGTNTEAFF. The genes are TRBV29-1 and TRBJ1-1, with 7 bases that match TRBD1. After removal of 6 bases from V and 1 base from J, the junction contained 5 bases not matched to a gene. Germline assignment: CDR1 SQVTM and CDR2 ANQGSEA. The length of the CDR3 is 13 residues.

The sample holds a few counts of this clone. CDR3 bases: TGTGCTAGTGGTTTGATGGCAGGGGGTGCCAAAAACATTCAGTACTTC. Amino acid sequence: CASGLMAGGAKNIQYF. This sequence joins TRBV12-5 and TRBJ2-4; 7 bases align to TRBD1. The CDR3 length is 16 residues. The V and J ends lost 2 bases and 1 base, in that order; junction bases with no gene match: 5. Per the germline V gene, CDR1 is LGHNT and CDR2 is FRNRAP.

The chain uses TRBV7-6 and TRBJ1-6; D is unresolved. Germline V gives CDR1 SGHVS, CDR2 FNYEAQ. The CDR3 is 12 amino acids. The V gene lost 4 bases and the J gene lost 5 bases, with 3 bases spanning the gap. CDR3 in amino acids: CASSSNNSPLHF. CDR3 DNA sequence: TGTGCCAGCAGCTCAAATAATTCACCCCTCCACTTT.

This chain joins TRBV5-4 and TRBJ1-2; TRBD1 matches 10 bases. The germline gives CDR1 SGHNT, CDR2 YYREEE (reference sequence). V shed 5 bases and J 8 bases; nucleotides not matched to a gene: 6. The CDR3 extends over 13 amino acids. The CDR3 bases are TGTGCCAGCAGTTACGACAGGGGGCAGGGCTACACCTTC. Protein: CASSYDRGQGYTF.

The genes are TRBV5-6 and TRBJ1-2; the D is unclear. The germline V gene encodes CDR1 SGHDT and CDR2 YYEEEE. Trimming pared 2 bases from V and 5 bases from J, leaving 19 bases between. This CDR3 has 16 residues. CDR3 amino acids: CASSLPDSQGIYGYTF. The CDR3 nucleotides read TGTGCCAGCAGCTTACCCGACTCCCAAGGAATTTATGGCTACACCTTC.

The chain uses TRBV29-1 and TRBJ1-5, with D maybe TRBD1 (5 bases). The CDR3 runs 14 residues. Deletions cut 7 bases from V and 4 bases from J, with 17 bases between. Per germline, CDR1 SQVTM and CDR2 ANQGSEA. Here the CDR3 DNA reads TGCAGCGCTAGGGACGGAGGGGCTAATCAGCCCCAGCATTTT. Protein product: CSARDGGANQPQHF.

This clone was recorded a few times. V usage is TRBV7-2 and J usage is TRBJ2-7, with 8 bases aligning to TRBD1. Looked up from germline, CDR1 is SGHTA and CDR2 is FQGNSA. The trim removed 5 bases at V and 6 bases at J, leaving 6 bases unmatched. The CDR3 loop spans 13 amino acids. The CDR3 spells CASSTDRAGEQYF. CDR3 DNA sequence: TGTGCCAGCAGCACGGACAGGGCAGGCGAGCAGTACTTC.

This chain connects TRBV9 to TRBJ1-1; D is unresolved. The CDR3 runs 14 residues. Per the germline V gene, CDR1 is SGDLS and CDR2 is YYNGEE. V was pared by 0 bases and J by 7 bases, with 13 bases between. The CDR3 protein is CASSVDSDWDEAFF. As DNA, the CDR3 is TGTGCCAGCAGCGTAGATAGTGATTGGGATGAAGCTTTCTTT.

J is TRBJ2-5 and V is TRBV4-3; D ambiguous. The V and J ends lost 0 bases and 5 bases respectively, with 13 bases between them. The CDR3 has 15 amino acids. The germline gives CDR1 LGHNA, CDR2 YSLEER. The CDR3 sequence: CASSQDQSSMETQYF. CDR3 bases: TGCGCCAGCAGCCAAGATCAGAGTAGTATGGAGACCCAGTACTTC.

Note on this clone: Within the sample, other DNA sequences also encode this same CDR3. The rearrangement links TRBV30 to TRBJ1-5; D gene uncertain. This CDR3 has 13 amino acids. Trimming removed 0 bases from V and 4 bases from J, with 7 bases in between. CDR1 is GTSNPN, CDR2 SVGIG, per germline (reference sequence). The CDR3 here is CAWSVSGNQPQHF. DNA of the CDR3: TGTGCCTGGAGTGTTAGCGGGAATCAGCCCCAGCATTTT.

This clone was seen once. The chain recombines TRBV7-2 with TRBJ1-5; 8 bases fit TRBD1. The germline CDR1 and CDR2 sequences are SGHTA and FQGNSA. The CDR3 contains 17 residues. Trimming cost V 0 bases and J 2 bases; bases outside gene matches: 6. The CDR3 coding sequence is TGTGCCAGCAGCTTAGCCGCAGGGGGCCTCGGCAATCAGCCCCAGCATTTT. This sequence encodes CASSLAAGGLGNQPQHF. The entire variable domain, with the rest obtained from reference TRBV7-2 and TRBJ1-5, is as follows: GAGVSQSPSNKVTEKGKDVELRCDPISGHTALYWYRQSLGQGLEFLIYFQGNSAPDKSGLPSDRFSAERTGGSVSTLTIQRTQQEDSAVYLCASSLAAGGLGNQPQHFGDGTRLSIL.

The chain is built from TRBV7-2 and TRBJ2-2; D is unresolved. This CDR3 comprises 15 residues. CDR1 is SGHTA, CDR2 FQGNSA, per germline. V was shortened by 6 bases and J by 6 bases, with 17 bases between the two germline ends. This CDR3 is CASRPPNVGSGELFF. The CDR3 bases are TGTGCCAGCAGACCGCCGAATGTGGGTTCCGGGGAGCTGTTTTTT.

The V and J genes are TRBV29-1 and TRBJ1-2; D not certain. The CDR3 consists of 10 residues. The germline V and J ends were trimmed by 6 bases and 6 bases, with 8 bases remaining between them. In germline, CDR1 is SQVTM, CDR2 ANQGSEA. The CDR3 loop is CSVDRNGYTF. The CDR3 DNA follows: TGCAGCGTGGATAGAAATGGCTACACCTTC.

This chain links TRBV7-2 with TRBJ1-4; D remains ambiguous. CDR1 SGHTA and CDR2 FQGNSA come from the germline V gene. The CDR3 consists of 15 residues. V shed 6 bases and J shed 7 bases, with 18 bases lying between them. CDR3 sequence reads: CASRPWVGAGEKLFF. The CDR3 coding sequence is TGTGCCAGCAGACCGTGGGTCGGAGCGGGTGAAAAACTGTTTTTT.

The V and J genes are TRBV6-1 and TRBJ1-5; no clear D. Germline CDR1 MNHNS, CDR2 SASEGT. V was cut by 6 bases and J by 10 bases, with 16 bases left in between. This CDR3 spans 13 amino acids. The CDR3, as DNA: TGTGCCAGCAGGGATTCCCCCCAGCTCCCCCAGCATTTT. It codes for CASRDSPQLPQHF.

This clone was detected only a few times. The chain links TRBV6-1 to TRBJ2-6; perhaps D is TRBD1 or TRBD2 (5 bases each). From germline, CDR1 is MNHNS and CDR2 SASEGT. The CDR3 is 15 residues long. The V and J ends lost 6 bases and 2 bases respectively, with 11 bases between them. The CDR3 bases are TGTGCCAGCAGGGGGGACGAGGCTGGGGCCAACGTCCTGACTTTC. This sequence encodes CASRGDEAGANVLTF.

The chain employs TRBV29-1 and TRBJ1-6, with 9 bases matching TRBD1. V lost 6 bases and J lost 7; bases outside the gene matches: 10. Per germline, CDR1 SQVTM and CDR2 ANQGSEA. There are 15 residues in the CDR3. Here the CDR3 reads CSVLVGTGRNSPLHF. The CDR3 DNA is TGCAGCGTCCTAGTGGGGACAGGGAGGAATTCACCCCTCCACTTT.

This clone was seen once. This rearrangement joins TRBV27 to TRBJ2-5, with D uncertain. CDR1 MNHEY and CDR2 SMNVEV come from the germline V gene (reference sequence). CDR3 size: 12 residues. V lost 8 bases, J lost 4 bases, and 11 bases lay in between. In DNA, the CDR3 is TGTGCCAGCGGTAGAGCCGGAGAGACCCAGTACTTC. It codes for CASGRAGETQYF.

This clone has a handful of counts. V usage is TRBV6-5 and J usage is TRBJ1-2; TRBD1 matches at 9 bases. Germline CDR1 and CDR2: MNHEY and SVGAGI. The V and J ends lost 4 bases and 7 bases, in that order; junction bases with no gene match: 10. The CDR3 has 15 amino acids. CDR3 DNA: TGTGCCAGCAGTTGGGGAACAGGGGGCGCAGGTGGCTACACCTTC. It is translated as CASSWGTGGAGGYTF.

The chain employs TRBV4-3 and TRBJ1-6, with D possibly TRBD1 on 5 matching bases. The germline V gene encodes CDR1 LGHNA and CDR2 YSLEER. The CDR3 runs 17 residues. V was pared by 0 bases and J by 5 bases, with 14 bases between. CDR3 DNA: TGCGCCAGCAGCCAAGATATGGGGACGGCAAATAATTCACCCCTCCACTTT. It specifies CASSQDMGTANNSPLHF.

This clone was counted ten times or more. This chain uses TRBV7-2 with TRBJ1-6, with TRBD1 identical over 9 bases. V was clipped by 2 bases and J by 7 bases; unmatched bases: 3. This CDR3 spans 15 amino acids. CDR1 is SGHTA, CDR2 FQGNSA, per germline. DNA for the CDR3: TGTGCCAGCAGCTTATTCGGGACAGGGAATTCACCCCTCCACTTT. It translates to CASSLFGTGNSPLHF.

This sequence joins TRBV7-2 and TRBJ1-2; maybe TRBD1 (5 bases). V gave up 5 bases and J gave up 7 bases, with 11 bases separating them. CDR1 is SGHTA, CDR2 FQGNSA, per germline. The CDR3 has 12 amino acids. The CDR3 protein is CASSPQGVGYTF. CDR3 in DNA: TGTGCCAGCAGCCCGCAGGGAGTTGGCTACACCTTC.

The chain joins TRBV23-1 to TRBJ2-7; possibly TRBD2 for D (6 bases). TRBV23-1 is classed as an ORF, of uncertain function. The CDR3 is 17 amino acids. V was pared by 3 bases and J by 0 bases, with 18 bases between. DNA for the CDR3: TGCGCCAGCAGTCATCCGGTGGAGCGGGTGAGCTCCTACGAGCAGTACTTC. Its translation: CASSHPVERVSSYEQYF.

The V and J genes are TRBV29-1 and TRBJ1-1; no definite D call. The germline gives CDR1 SQVTM, CDR2 ANQGSEA. The CDR3 covers 17 residues. V dropped 4 bases and J dropped 0 bases, with 21 bases sitting between them. The CDR3 sequence: CSVAVAGSGVLNTEAFF. CDR3 DNA: TGCAGCGTTGCGGTGGCAGGCTCAGGAGTCCTGAACACTGAAGCTTTCTTT.